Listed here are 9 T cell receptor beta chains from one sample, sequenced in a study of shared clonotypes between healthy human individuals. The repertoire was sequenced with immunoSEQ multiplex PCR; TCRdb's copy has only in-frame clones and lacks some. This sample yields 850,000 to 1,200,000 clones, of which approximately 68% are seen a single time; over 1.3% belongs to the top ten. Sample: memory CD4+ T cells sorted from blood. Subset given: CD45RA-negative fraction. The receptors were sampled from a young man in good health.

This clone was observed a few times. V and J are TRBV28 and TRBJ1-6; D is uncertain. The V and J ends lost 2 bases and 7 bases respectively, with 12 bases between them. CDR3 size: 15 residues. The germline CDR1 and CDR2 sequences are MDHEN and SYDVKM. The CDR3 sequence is CASSLTDARNSPLHF. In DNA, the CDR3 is TGTGCCAGCAGTTTAACTGACGCTAGGAATTCACCCCTCCACTTT.

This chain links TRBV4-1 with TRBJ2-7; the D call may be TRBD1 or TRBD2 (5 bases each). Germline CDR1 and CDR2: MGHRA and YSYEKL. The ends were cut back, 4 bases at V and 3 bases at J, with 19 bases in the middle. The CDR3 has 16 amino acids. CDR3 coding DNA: TGCGCCAGCAGCCCAAACCCCGGGACGTCGATCTACGAGCAGTACTTC. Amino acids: CASSPNPGTSIYEQYF.

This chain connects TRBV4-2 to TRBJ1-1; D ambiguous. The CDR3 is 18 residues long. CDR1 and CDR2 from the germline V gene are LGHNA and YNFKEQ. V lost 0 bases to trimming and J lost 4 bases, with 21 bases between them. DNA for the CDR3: TGTGCCAGCAGCCAAGATTGGGTCAGCACGAGGCGGATCACTGAAGCTTTCTTT. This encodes CASSQDWVSTRRITEAFF.

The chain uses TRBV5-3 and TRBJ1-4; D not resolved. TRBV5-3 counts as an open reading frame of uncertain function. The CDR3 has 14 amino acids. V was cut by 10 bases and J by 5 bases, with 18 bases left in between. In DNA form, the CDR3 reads TGTGCCCTCGGGGAGGGCCGGACCAATGAAAAACTGTTTTTT. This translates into CALGEGRTNEKLFF.

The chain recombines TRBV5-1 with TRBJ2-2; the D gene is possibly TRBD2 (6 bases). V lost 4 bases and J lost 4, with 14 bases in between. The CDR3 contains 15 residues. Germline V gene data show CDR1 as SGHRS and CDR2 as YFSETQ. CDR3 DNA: TGCGCCAGCAGCCCCTTCGAGGGAGGCACCGGGGAGCTGTTTTTT. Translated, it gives CASSPFEGGTGELFF.

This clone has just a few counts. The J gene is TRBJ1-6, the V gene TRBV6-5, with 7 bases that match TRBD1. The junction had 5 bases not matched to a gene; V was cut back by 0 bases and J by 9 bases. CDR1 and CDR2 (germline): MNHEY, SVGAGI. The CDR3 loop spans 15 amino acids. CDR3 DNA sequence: TGTGCCAGCAGTTACTCAGGGACAGATATTTCACCCCTCCACTTT. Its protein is CASSYSGTDISPLHF.

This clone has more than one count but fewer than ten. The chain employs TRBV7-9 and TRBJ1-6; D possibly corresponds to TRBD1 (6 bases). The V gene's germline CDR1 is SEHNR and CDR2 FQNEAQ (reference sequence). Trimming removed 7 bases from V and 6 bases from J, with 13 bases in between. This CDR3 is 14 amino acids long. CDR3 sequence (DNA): TGTGCCAGCAAGACAGACAGGAGTAATTCACCCCTCCACTTT. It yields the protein CASKTDRSNSPLHF.

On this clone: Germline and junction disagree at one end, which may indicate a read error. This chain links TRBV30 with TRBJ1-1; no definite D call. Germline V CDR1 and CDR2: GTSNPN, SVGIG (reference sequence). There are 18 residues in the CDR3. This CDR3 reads CTWSRIDGEALPNTEAFF. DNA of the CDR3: TGTACCTGGAGCCGAATCGACGGAGAAGCACTACCGAACACTGAAGCTTTCTTT.

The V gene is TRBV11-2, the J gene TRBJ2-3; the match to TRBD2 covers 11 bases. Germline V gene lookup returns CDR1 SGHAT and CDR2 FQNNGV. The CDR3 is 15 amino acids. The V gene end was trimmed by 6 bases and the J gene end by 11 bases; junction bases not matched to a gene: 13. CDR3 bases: TGTGCCAGCAGGCCACCGGGTCTAGCGGGGGGAGGGCAGTATTTT. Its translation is CASRPPGLAGGGQYF.